These T cell receptor beta chains were read from a single sample in a study of OX40 agonist ivuxolimab in advanced cancers. Assay: immunoSEQ multiplex PCR; the TCRdb copy retains only in-frame clones and omits some. The table has some 110,000 clones, about nine tenths seen once. The material was CD4+ or CD8+ T cells sorted from blood, obtained in a trial of the OX40 agonist ivuxolimab. The receptors come from an adult with an advanced solid tumor such as melanoma, head and neck, liver or kidney cancer. Each CDR3 is given with its conserved first and last residue. Fields, in order: J gene, D gene, clone size, V gene, CDR3 DNA, CDR3 protein. A D gene is named only where the DNA matches it firmly. Size is stated for part of the rows, as once, few or many counts, or as a class when the clone is expanded.

TRBJ1-2,NA,once,TRBV7-2,TGTGCCAGCAGCTTGCCCACGATGGGGAATGGCTACACCTTC,CASSLPTMGNGYTF
TRBJ2-7,NA,NA,TRBV25-1,TGTGCCAGCACCGAGACGGGCCTACGGGGGGAGCAGTACTTC,CASTETGLRGEQYF
TRBJ2-3,NA,NA,TRBV19,TGTGCCAGTAGTGGTCCAGTCGACCCCACAGATACGCAGTATTTT,CASSGPVDPTDTQYF
TRBJ2-1,NA,NA,TRBV27,TGTGCCAGCAGTTTATGGCCCCAGGGTGATGAGCAGTTCTTC,CASSLWPQGDEQFF
TRBJ2-1,NA,NA,TRBV5-6,TGTGCCAGCAGCTTCCGATTAGGGGGCTCCTACAATGAGCAGTTCTTC,CASSFRLGGSYNEQFF
TRBJ1-6,TRBD1,NA,TRBV11-2,TGTGCCAGCAGCTTGACAGGGGTTTCTTCACCCCTCCACTTT,CASSLTGVSSPLHF
TRBJ1-5,TRBD1,NA,TRBV30,TGTGCCTGGAGTGTACAGGGGGGTCAGCCCCAGCATTTT,CAWSVQGGQPQHF
TRBJ1-5,TRBD1,NA,TRBV10-2,TGCGCCAGCAGTGAGTCGACAGGGGGAAGTCAGCCCCAGCATTTT,CASSESTGGSQPQHF
TRBJ2-2,NA,few,TRBV12-5,TGTGCTAGTGGCTGGGCCGGGACTTCCAACACCGGGGAGCTGTTTTTT,CASGWAGTSNTGELFF
TRBJ2-5,NA,NA,TRBV18,TGTGCCAGCTCACCAATGACGGTCGGAGAGACCCAGTACTTC,CASSPMTVGETQYF
TRBJ1-4,NA,NA,TRBV27,TGTGCCAGCAGTTCCACCCCGGGGCCCGGGCGTCTAACTAATGAAAAACTGTTTTTT,CASSSTPGPGRLTNEKLFF
TRBJ2-7,NA,once,TRBV7-9,TGTGCCAGCAGCTTGGACAGCACCTACGAGCAGTACTTC,CASSLDSTYEQYF
TRBJ2-2,TRBD1,NA,TRBV18,TGTGCCAGCTCCCTGGACAGGGTCACCGGGGAGCTGTTTTTT,CASSLDRVTGELFF
TRBJ1-1,NA,NA,TRBV7-2,TGTGCCAGCAGCCGCGACAGGACGAACACTGAAGCTTTCTTT,CASSRDRTNTEAFF
TRBJ1-6,TRBD1,few,TRBV2,TGTGCCAGAAGACAGGGGAATTCACCCCTCCACTTT,CARRQGNSPLHF
TRBJ2-1,NA,NA,TRBV11-2,TGTGCCAGCAGCCGGAGCTCCTACAATGAGCAGTTCTTC,CASSRSSYNEQFF
TRBJ2-3,NA,NA,TRBV30,TGTGCCTGGAGTGTAGGGGGACCCCCAGATACGCAGTATTTT,CAWSVGGPPDTQYF
TRBJ1-6,NA,NA,TRBV13,TGTGCCAGCAGCCCTATCGGACAGACGGGGATGAATTCACCCCTCCACTTT,CASSPIGQTGMNSPLHF
TRBJ2-7,TRBD1,NA,TRBV7-6,TGTGCCAGCAGCAACCTCCGGGACAGGGTCACCAGAGAGCAGTACTTC,CASSNLRDRVTREQYF
TRBJ1-6,TRBD1,NA,TRBV7-2,TGTGCCAGCAGCCTTAAGCCGGGACAGCTTAATTCACCCCTCCACTTT,CASSLKPGQLNSPLHF
TRBJ1-5,NA,many,TRBV18,TGTGCCAGCTCATTAGAGCAAAGGTCTAGTCAGCCCCAGCATTTT,CASSLEQRSSQPQHF
TRBJ2-4,NA,NA,TRBV27,TGTGCCAGCAGCCCCCCCAAGGGTGGGGGGGCCAAAAACATTCAGTACTTC,CASSPPKGGGAKNIQYF
TRBJ2-3,NA,NA,TRBV19,TGTGCCAGTAGATCGGGGTCCGCCACAGATACGCAGTATTTT,CASRSGSATDTQYF
TRBJ1-5,NA,NA,TRBV4-2,TGTGCCAGCAGCCAACGGGAGAGCAATCAGCCCCAGCATTTT,CASSQRESNQPQHF
TRBJ2-7,NA,NA,TRBV6-6,TGTGCCAGCAGCTTGGACACGTACTCCTACGAGCAGTACTTC,CASSLDTYSYEQYF
TRBJ2-7,TRBD2,NA,TRBV30,TGTGCCTGGAGTGCACCTGGGCGGGGGTACAACGAGCAGTACTTC,CAWSAPGRGYNEQYF
TRBJ1-5,NA,NA,TRBV7-2,TGTGCCAGCAGCTTAGACCGGGGGAGCAATCAGCCCCAGCATTTT,CASSLDRGSNQPQHF
TRBJ2-5,NA,NA,TRBV9,TGTGCCAGCAGCCCCGGGACTTCACAAGAGACCCAGTACTTC,CASSPGTSQETQYF
TRBJ1-1,NA,NA,TRBV11-1,TGTGCCAGCAGCTTGGGGAGCCGGGCTTTCTTT,CASSLGSRAFF
TRBJ2-2,NA,NA,TRBV7-9,TGTGCCAGCAGCTTAGCCTACGGACAGATAAACACCGGGGAGCTGTTTTTT,CASSLAYGQINTGELFF
TRBJ2-2,NA,NA,TRBV2,TGTGCCAGCGCCTTGACGGGGCGCAATACCGGGGAGCTGTTTTTT,CASALTGRNTGELFF
TRBJ1-5,NA,NA,TRBV6-5,TGTGCCAGCAGTTACTCTCAAAGCAATCAGCCCCAGCATTTT,CASSYSQSNQPQHF
TRBJ2-7,NA,NA,TRBV9,TGTGCCAGCAGCCCTCAGGTAGGGGTCCCTTCAGGCGAGCAGTACTTC,CASSPQVGVPSGEQYF
TRBJ2-2,NA,NA,TRBV5-5,TGTGCCAGCAGCTTGGAGGGCGCTTCGGGGGAGCTGTTTTTT,CASSLEGASGELFF
TRBJ1-1,NA,NA,TRBV19,TGTGCCAGTAGCGAGTCCCCATTCACTGAAGCTTTCTTT,CASSESPFTEAFF
TRBJ2-1,NA,NA,TRBV11-3,TGTGCCAGCAGCTTAGTTTCGGGTACCTACAATGAGCAGTTCTTC,CASSLVSGTYNEQFF
TRBJ1-2,NA,NA,TRBV21-1,TGTGCCAGCAGCAAAGGATGGAGGGAAGAGGGACTCCGCTATAATGGCTACACCTTC,CASSKGWREEGLRYNGYTF
TRBJ1-2,NA,NA,TRBV7-3,TGTGCCAGCAGCTCGGACAGCAACTATGGCTACACCTTC,CASSSDSNYGYTF
TRBJ2-7,TRBD2,few,TRBV9,TGTGCCAGCAGCGTAGGACCGGGGCTAGCGGGGAACTTTCCCTCCTACGAGCAGTACTTC,CASSVGPGLAGNFPSYEQYF
TRBJ2-7,NA,NA,TRBV6-1,TGTGCCAGCAGTGCCCATTCCGGGACCCACGAGCAGTACTTC,CASSAHSGTHEQYF
TRBJ1-6,TRBD1,NA,TRBV6-6,TGTGCCAGCAGTCAACAGGGGTCTTCACCCCTCCACTTT,CASSQQGSSPLHF
TRBJ2-2,NA,few,TRBV9,TGTGCCAGCGGGCGGGCGGTCACCGGGGAGCTGTTTTTT,CASGRAVTGELFF
TRBJ2-1,NA,NA,TRBV6-5,TGTGCCAGCAGTTACCGTACAACAGGAGAGCAGTTCTTC,CASSYRTTGEQFF
TRBJ1-1,TRBD1,NA,TRBV5-1,TGCGCCAGCACCGAAACAGGGGTCAAAGCTTTCTTT,CASTETGVKAFF
TRBJ2-2,TRBD1,NA,TRBV12-5,TGTGCTAGTGGTGCAGGGGGGAACACCGGGGAGCTGTTTTTT,CASGAGGNTGELFF
TRBJ1-1,NA,NA,TRBV6-5,TGTGCCAGCAGGAACCTTCTGAACACTGAAGCTTTCTTT,CASRNLLNTEAFF
TRBJ1-1,NA,NA,TRBV21-1,TGTGCCAGCAGCAATTGGACAGGGGGCGTTAGGAACACTGAAGCTTTCTTT,CASSNWTGGVRNTEAFF
TRBJ1-6,NA,few,TRBV10-1,TGCGCCAGCAGTGGAAACGGTTCACCCCTCCACTTT,CASSGNGSPLHF
TRBJ2-7,TRBD2,NA,TRBV6-5,TGTGCCAGCAGTTACTCAGGCGCGGGGGGATACGAGCAGTACTTC,CASSYSGAGGYEQYF
TRBJ2-1,TRBD2,NA,TRBV5-4,TGTGCCAGCAGCGGGGGGGGCAATGAGCAGTTCTTC,CASSGGGNEQFF